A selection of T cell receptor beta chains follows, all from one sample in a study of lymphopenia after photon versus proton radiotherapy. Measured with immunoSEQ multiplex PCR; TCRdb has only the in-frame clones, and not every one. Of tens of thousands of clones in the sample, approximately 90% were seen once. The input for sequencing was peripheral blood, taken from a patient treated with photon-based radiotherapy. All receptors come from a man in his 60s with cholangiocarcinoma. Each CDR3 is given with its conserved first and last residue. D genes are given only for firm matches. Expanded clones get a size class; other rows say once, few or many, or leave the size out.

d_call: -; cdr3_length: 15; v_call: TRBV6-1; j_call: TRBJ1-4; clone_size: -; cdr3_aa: CASSELGGDSEKLFF; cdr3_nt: TGTGCCAGCAGTGAATTAGGGGGGGATTCGGAAAAACTGTTTTTT
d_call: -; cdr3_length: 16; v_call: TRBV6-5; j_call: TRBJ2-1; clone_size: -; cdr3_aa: CASSYSTDRTPNEQFF; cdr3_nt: TGTGCCAGCAGTTACTCGACCGACCGAACCCCAAATGAGCAGTTCTTC
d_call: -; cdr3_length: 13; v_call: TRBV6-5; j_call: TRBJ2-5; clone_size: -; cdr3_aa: CASSSRVQGTQYF; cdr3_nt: TGTGCCAGCAGTAGCAGGGTTCAAGGGACCCAGTACTTC
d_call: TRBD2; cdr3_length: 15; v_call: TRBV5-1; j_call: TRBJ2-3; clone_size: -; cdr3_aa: CASSLTSVLTDTQYF; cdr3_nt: TGCGCCAGCAGCTTGACTAGCGTACTCACAGATACGCAGTATTTT
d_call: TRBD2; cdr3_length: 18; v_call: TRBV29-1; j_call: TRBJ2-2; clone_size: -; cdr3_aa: CSVEDLTSGNTNTGELFF; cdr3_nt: TGCAGCGTTGAAGATTTGACTAGCGGGAACACGAACACCGGGGAGCTGTTTTTT
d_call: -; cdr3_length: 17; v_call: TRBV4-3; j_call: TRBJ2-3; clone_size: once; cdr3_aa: CASSQAARPGRGDTQYF; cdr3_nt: TGCGCCAGCAGCCAAGCCGCAAGGCCGGGTCGCGGAGATACGCAGTATTTT
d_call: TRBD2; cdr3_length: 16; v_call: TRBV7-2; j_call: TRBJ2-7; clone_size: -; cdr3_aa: CASSVLPSGRADEQYF; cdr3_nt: TGTGCCAGCAGCGTCCTGCCTAGCGGGAGGGCAGACGAGCAGTACTTC
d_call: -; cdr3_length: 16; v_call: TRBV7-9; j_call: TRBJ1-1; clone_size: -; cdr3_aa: CASRIGWGGPNTEAFF; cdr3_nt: TGTGCCAGCAGGATAGGGTGGGGGGGCCCGAACACTGAAGCTTTCTTT
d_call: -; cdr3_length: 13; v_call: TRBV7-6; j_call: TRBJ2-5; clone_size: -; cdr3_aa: CASSLEVAETQYF; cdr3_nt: TGTGCCAGCAGCTTAGAAGTAGCGGAGACCCAGTACTTC
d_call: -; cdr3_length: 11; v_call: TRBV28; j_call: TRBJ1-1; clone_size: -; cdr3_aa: CASITRDEAFF; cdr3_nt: TGTGCCAGCATCACACGGGATGAAGCTTTCTTT
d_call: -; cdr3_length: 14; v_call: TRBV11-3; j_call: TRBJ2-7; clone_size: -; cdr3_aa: CASSLASAGYEQYF; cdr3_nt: TGTGCCAGCAGCTTGGCCTCAGCGGGCTACGAGCAGTACTTC
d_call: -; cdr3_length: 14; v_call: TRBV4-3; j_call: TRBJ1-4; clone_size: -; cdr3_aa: CASSQDGAVGKLFF; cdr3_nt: TGCGCCAGCAGCCAAGATGGGGCAGTGGGAAAACTGTTTTTT
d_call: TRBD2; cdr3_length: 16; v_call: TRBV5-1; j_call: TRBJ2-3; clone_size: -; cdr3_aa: CASSGTSGKRTDTQYF; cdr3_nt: TGCGCCAGCAGCGGGACTAGCGGTAAGCGCACAGATACGCAGTATTTT
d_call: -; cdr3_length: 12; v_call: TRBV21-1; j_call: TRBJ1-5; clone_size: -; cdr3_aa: CASSKERQPQHF; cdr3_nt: TGTGCCAGCAGCAAAGAGCGACAGCCCCAGCATTTT
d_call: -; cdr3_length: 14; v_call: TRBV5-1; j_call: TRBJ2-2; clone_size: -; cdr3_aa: CASSTDSNTGELFF; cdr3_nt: TGCGCCAGCAGCACAGATTCGAACACCGGGGAGCTGTTTTTT
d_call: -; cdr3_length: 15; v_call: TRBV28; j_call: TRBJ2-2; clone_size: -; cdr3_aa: CASKPGRRVIGELFF; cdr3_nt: TGTGCCAGCAAACCGGGACGGAGGGTTATCGGGGAGCTGTTTTTT
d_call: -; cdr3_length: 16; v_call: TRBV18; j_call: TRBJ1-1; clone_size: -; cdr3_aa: CASSPVQGAMNTEAFF; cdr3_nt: TGTGCCAGCTCACCAGTTCAAGGGGCCATGAACACTGAAGCTTTCTTT
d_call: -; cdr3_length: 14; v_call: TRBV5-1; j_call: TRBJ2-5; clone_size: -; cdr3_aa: CASSLGQSGETQYF; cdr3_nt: TGCGCCAGCAGCTTGGGACAGAGTGGGGAGACCCAGTACTTC
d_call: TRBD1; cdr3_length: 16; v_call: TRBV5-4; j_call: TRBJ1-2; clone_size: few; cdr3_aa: CASSLPPGQGENGYTF; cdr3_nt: TGTGCCAGCAGCTTGCCGCCGGGACAGGGGGAGAATGGCTACACCTTC
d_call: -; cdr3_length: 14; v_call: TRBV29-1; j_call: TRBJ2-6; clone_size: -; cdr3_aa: CSITESSGANVLTF; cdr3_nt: TGCAGCATTACAGAGAGCTCTGGGGCCAACGTCCTGACTTTC
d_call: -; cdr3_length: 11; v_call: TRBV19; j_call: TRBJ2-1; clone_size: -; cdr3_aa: CASSIYNEQFF; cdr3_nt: TGTGCCAGTAGTATATACAATGAGCAGTTCTTC
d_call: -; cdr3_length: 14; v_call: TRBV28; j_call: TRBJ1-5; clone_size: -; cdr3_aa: CASRVGGANQPQHF; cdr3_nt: TGTGCCAGCAGAGTAGGGGGGGCGAATCAGCCCCAGCATTTT
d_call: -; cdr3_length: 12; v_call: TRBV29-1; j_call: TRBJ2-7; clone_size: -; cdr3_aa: CSVEGVGYEQYF; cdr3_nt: TGCAGCGTAGAGGGGGTGGGCTACGAGCAGTACTTC
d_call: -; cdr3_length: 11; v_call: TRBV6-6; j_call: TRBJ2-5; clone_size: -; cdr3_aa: CASSFKETQYF; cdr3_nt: TGTGCCAGCAGTTTTAAAGAGACCCAGTACTTC
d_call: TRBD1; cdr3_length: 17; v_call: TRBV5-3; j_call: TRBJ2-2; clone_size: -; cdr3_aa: CARRPPGQPANTGELFF; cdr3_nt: TGTGCCAGAAGGCCCCCGGGACAGCCCGCGAACACCGGGGAGCTGTTTTTT
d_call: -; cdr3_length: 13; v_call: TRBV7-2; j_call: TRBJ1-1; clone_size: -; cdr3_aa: CASSLGVFTEAFF; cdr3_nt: TGTGCCAGCAGCTTAGGGGTTTTCACTGAAGCTTTCTTT
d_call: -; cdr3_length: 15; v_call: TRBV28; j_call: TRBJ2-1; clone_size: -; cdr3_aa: CASSFHTDRYNEQFF; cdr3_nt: TGTGCCAGCAGTTTCCATACGGACCGCTACAATGAGCAGTTCTTC
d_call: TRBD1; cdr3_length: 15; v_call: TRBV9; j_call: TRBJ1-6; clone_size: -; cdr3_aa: CASSVGQGDNSPLHF; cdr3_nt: TGTGCCAGCAGCGTAGGGCAGGGGGATAATTCACCCCTCCACTTT
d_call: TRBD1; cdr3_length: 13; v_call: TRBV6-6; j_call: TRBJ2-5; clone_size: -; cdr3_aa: CASSSQGAETQYF; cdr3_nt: TGTGCCAGCAGTAGTCAGGGGGCTGAGACCCAGTACTTC
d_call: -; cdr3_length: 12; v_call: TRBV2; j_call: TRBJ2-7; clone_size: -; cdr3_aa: CASSEQGYEQYF; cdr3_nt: TGTGCCAGCAGTGAACAGGGGTACGAGCAGTACTTC
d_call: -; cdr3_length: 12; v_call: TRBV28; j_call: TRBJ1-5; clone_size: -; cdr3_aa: CASSTMDQPQHF; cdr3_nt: TGTGCCAGCAGCACGATGGATCAGCCCCAGCATTTT
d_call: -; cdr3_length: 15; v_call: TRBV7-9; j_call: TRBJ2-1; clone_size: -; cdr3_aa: CASSFFSGTYNEQFF; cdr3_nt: TGTGCCAGCAGCTTTTTTAGCGGTACCTACAATGAGCAGTTCTTC
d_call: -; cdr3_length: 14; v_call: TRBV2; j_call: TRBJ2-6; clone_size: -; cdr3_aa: CASSENSGANVLTF; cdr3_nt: TGTGCCAGCAGTGAAAACTCTGGGGCCAACGTCCTGACTTTC
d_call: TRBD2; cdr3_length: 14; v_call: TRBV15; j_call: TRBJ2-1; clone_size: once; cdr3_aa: CATSGGPGEGEQFF; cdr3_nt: TGTGCCACCAGCGGCGGTCCGGGGGAGGGTGAGCAGTTCTTC
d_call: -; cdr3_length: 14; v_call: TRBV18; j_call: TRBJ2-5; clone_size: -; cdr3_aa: CASSPPAGLGTQYF; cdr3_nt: TGTGCCAGCTCACCACCGGCAGGCCTTGGGACCCAGTACTTC
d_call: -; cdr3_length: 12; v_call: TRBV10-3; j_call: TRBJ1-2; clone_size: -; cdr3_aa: CAIRWAEDGYTF; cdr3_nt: TGTGCCATCAGGTGGGCAGAGGATGGCTACACCTTC
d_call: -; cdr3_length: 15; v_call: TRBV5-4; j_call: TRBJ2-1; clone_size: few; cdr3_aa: CASSSEGPSYNEQFF; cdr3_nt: TGTGCCAGCAGCTCGGAGGGGCCTTCCTACAATGAGCAGTTCTTC
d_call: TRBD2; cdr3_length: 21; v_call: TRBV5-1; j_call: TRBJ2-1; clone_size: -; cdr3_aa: CASKRPLLGTSGSLPYNEQFF; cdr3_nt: TGCGCCAGCAAGAGGCCCCTCCTCGGGACTAGCGGGAGCCTACCCTACAATGAGCAGTTCTTC
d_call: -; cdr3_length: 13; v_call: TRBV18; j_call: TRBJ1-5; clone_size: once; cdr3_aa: CASSPLTNQPQHF; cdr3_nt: TGTGCCAGCTCACCACTCACCAATCAGCCCCAGCATTTT
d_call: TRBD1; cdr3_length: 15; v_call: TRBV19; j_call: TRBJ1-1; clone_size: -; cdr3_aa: CASKGGTGVNTEAFF; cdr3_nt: TGTGCCAGTAAGGGGGGGACAGGGGTGAACACTGAAGCTTTCTTT
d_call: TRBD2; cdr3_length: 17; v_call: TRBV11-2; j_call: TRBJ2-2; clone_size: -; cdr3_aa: CASSSLAGGRVAGELFF; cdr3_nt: TGTGCCAGCAGCTCCCTAGCGGGGGGGCGAGTTGCCGGGGAGCTGTTTTTT
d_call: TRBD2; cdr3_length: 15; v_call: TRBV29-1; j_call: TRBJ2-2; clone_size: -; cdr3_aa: CSVANRGGRAGELFF; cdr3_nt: TGCAGCGTTGCTAACCGAGGAGGGAGGGCTGGGGAGCTGTTTTTT